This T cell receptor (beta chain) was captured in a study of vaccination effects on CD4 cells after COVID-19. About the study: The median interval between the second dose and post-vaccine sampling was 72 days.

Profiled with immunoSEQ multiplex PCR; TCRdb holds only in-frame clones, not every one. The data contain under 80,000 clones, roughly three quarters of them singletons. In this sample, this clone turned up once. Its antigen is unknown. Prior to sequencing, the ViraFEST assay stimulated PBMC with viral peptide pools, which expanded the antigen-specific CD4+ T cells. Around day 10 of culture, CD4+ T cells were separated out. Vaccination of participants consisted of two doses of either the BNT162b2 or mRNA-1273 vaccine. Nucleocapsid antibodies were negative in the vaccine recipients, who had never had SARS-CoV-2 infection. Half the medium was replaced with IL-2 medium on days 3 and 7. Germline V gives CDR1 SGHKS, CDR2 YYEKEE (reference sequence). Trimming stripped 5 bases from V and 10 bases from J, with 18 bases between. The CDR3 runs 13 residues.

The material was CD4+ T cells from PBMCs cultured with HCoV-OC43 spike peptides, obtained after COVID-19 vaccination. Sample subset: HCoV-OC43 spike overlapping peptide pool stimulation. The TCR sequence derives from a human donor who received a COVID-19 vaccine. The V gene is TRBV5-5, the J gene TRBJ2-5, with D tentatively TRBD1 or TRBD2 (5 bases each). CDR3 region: CASRPGTGSDQYF. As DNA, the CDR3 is TGTGCCAGCAGGCCGGGGACGGGAAGTGACCAGTACTTC. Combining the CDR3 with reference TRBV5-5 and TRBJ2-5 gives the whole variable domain DAGVTQSPTHLIKTRGQQVTLRCSPISGHKSVSWYQQVLGQGPQFIFQYYEKEERGRGNFPDRFSARQFPNYSSELNVNALLLGDSALYLCASRPGTGSDQYFGPGTRLLVL.